Listed here is a single T cell receptor beta chain. What it recognizes is unknown. The data are from a study of cytomegalovirus exposure and HLA in healthy donors. Points from the study as a whole: As a later analysis showed, a missense DCLRE1C variant was linked to trimming of TCR beta V- and J-genes. A prior analysis recorded that most TCR beta V segments were productive about 87% or about 30% of the time.

The PCR made use of 60 Vbeta and 13 Jbeta primers. Here immunoSEQ multiplex PCR was the method, and the copy in TCRdb shows in-frame clones only, minus some. The table shows approximately 100,000 clones, with about 71% occurring only once. Germline V CDR1 and CDR2: SGHDT, YYEEEE. This CDR3 spans 14 amino acids. The germline V and J ends were trimmed by 2 bases and 3 bases, with 12 bases remaining between them. V gene TRBV5-6 combines with J gene TRBJ2-7, with a possible D match to TRBD1 (6 bases). The sequencing sample was made of PBMCs. The origin of this receptor is a woman between 50 and 59 years old in good health and CMV-seronegative. Written as DNA, the CDR3 is TGTGCCAGCAGCTTCCCGGACAGCTACTACGAGCAGTACTTC. It translates to CASSFPDSYYEQYF.